What follows are 20 T cell receptor beta chains derived from one specimen sequenced in a study of blood T cell repertoires in COVID-19. Profiled with immunoSEQ multiplex PCR; TCRdb holds only in-frame clones, not every one. The sample holds about 150,000 clones, about 88% seen once. The sequencing input was peripheral blood. These receptors originate from a human donor with acute or convalescent COVID-19. The donor label of this sample is uncertain.

The V call is TRBV5-8, the J call TRBJ1-2; D is unresolved. The CDR3 contains 9 residues. The V gene's germline CDR1 is SGHTS and CDR2 YDEGEE. In nucleotides, the CDR3 is TGTGGTAGTACGGGTGGCTACACCTTC. Its translation: CGSTGGYTF.

The chain uses TRBV4-1 and TRBJ2-3; D call uncertain. Germline CDR1 MGHRA, CDR2 YSYEKL. This CDR3 region has 15 residues. The germline V and J ends were trimmed by 0 bases and 0 bases, with 7 bases remaining between them. The CDR3, as DNA: TGCGCCAGCAGCCAAGATTTGTCGAGCACAGATACGCAGTATTTT. Translation: CASSQDLSSTDTQYF.

The V gene is TRBV30, the J gene TRBJ1-1; no firm D call. This CDR3 has 14 amino acids. V gave up 3 bases and J gave up 2 bases, with 13 bases separating them. Germline loops: CDR1 GTSNPN, CDR2 SVGIG (reference sequence). CDR3 bases: TGTGCCTGGAGCCCCGGTGCCAAAAACACTGAAGCTTTCTTT. Protein: CAWSPGAKNTEAFF.

The chain carries TRBV10-3 and TRBJ2-1; 14 nucleotides align to TRBD2. Losses at the gene ends were 7 bases for V and 3 bases for J; bases not matched to a gene: 14. Germline V gene lookup returns CDR1 ENHRY and CDR2 SYGVKD. CDR3 length: 19 amino acids. CDR3: CAINEGGTSGRKGYNEQFF. The CDR3 region has the DNA TGTGCCATCAACGAGGGCGGGACTAGCGGGAGAAAGGGCTACAATGAGCAGTTCTTC.

The chain couples TRBV6-5 to TRBJ1-2; 10 positions match TRBD1. After removal of 8 bases from V and 0 bases from J, the junction contained 6 bases not matched to a gene. Germline-derived CDR1 and CDR2 are MNHEY and SVGAGI. The CDR3 has 15 amino acids. In DNA form, the CDR3 reads TGTGCCAGCGCGAATGGACAGGGGGCTAACTATGGCTACACCTTC. It codes for CASANGQGANYGYTF.

CDR3 nucleotide sequence: TGTGCCAGCAGCCAATATCCCGGGACTAGCAACCAAGAGACCCAGTACTTC. It specifies CASSQYPGTSNQETQYF. The V and J genes are TRBV3-1 (or the pseudogene TRBV3-2) and TRBJ2-5; 9 bases line up with TRBD2. The CDR3 covers 17 residues. Germline values: CDR1 LGHDT, CDR2 YNNKEL (reference sequence). The J segment lost 0 bases and the V segment lost 2 bases, leaving 7 bases of the junction unmatched.

J is TRBJ1-2 and V is TRBV4-2, with TRBD1 matching 7 bases. The CDR3 has 16 amino acids. The junction had 13 bases not matched to a gene; V was cut back by 4 bases and J by 5 bases. The germline V gene has CDR1 LGHNA and CDR2 YNFKEQ. CDR3 sequence (DNA): TGTGCCAGCAGCCCCAGGGACAGAAGTTCAGTTTATGGCTACACCTTC. Translation: CASSPRDRSSVYGYTF.

The chain carries TRBV28 and TRBJ1-5, with D possibly being TRBD1 (5 bases). Germline CDR1 and CDR2: MDHEN and SYDVKM. This CDR3 has 13 amino acids. The germline V and J ends were trimmed by 6 bases and 6 bases, with 12 bases remaining between them. This chain's CDR3 is CASRWGEAQPQHF. Written as DNA, the CDR3 is TGTGCCAGCAGATGGGGGGAGGCTCAGCCCCAGCATTTT.

This chain connects TRBV12-5 to TRBJ2-5, with 8 bases identical to TRBD1. The CDR3 loop spans 18 amino acids. Per the germline V gene, CDR1 is LGHNT and CDR2 is FRNRAP. Unmatched junction bases numbered 10, after V lost 0 bases and J lost 1 base. In DNA, the CDR3 is TGTGCTAGTGGTTTGGTACGCGGACAGGGATCACTCCAAGAGACCCAGTACTTC. This sequence encodes CASGLVRGQGSLQETQYF. The complete variable domain, with remaining parts taken from reference TRBV12-5 and TRBJ2-5, reads DARVTQTPRHKVTEMGQEVTMRCQPILGHNTVFWYRQTMMQGLELLAYFRNRAPLDDSGMPKDRFSAEMPDATLATLKIQPSEPRDSAVYFCASGLVRGQGSLQETQYFGPGTRLLVL.

DNA for the CDR3: TGTGCCAGCAGCTTATTTCCCAGGACCTACGAGCAGTACGTC. Translation: CASSLFPRTYEQYV. The V call is TRBV11-3, the J call TRBJ2-7; D ambiguous. Trimming removed 2 bases from V and 2 bases from J, with 10 bases in between. The CDR3 has 14 residues. From germline, CDR1 is SGHNT and CDR2 YENEEA.

This rearrangement joins TRBV5-4 to TRBJ2-5; 9 bases align to TRBD1. From germline, CDR1 is SGHNT and CDR2 YYREEE (reference sequence). J lost 4 bases, V lost 4 bases, and 14 bases had no gene match. The CDR3 consists of 17 residues. The CDR3 DNA reads as TGTGCCAGCAGCAAAGCCCCCGGAGGGACAGGGTTAGAGACCCAGTACTTC. The encoded protein is CASSKAPGGTGLETQYF.

The chain joins TRBV5-8 to TRBJ1-5; a weak D match, TRBD1 (5 bases). The CDR3 runs to 14 residues. The V and J ends lost 2 bases and 5 bases respectively, with 11 bases between them. Germline V gene sequence: CDR1 SGHTS, CDR2 YDEGEE. The chain's CDR3 is CASSFHGGDQPQHF. For the CDR3, the DNA is TGTGCCAGCAGCTTTCATGGGGGGGATCAGCCCCAGCATTTT.

J is TRBJ1-6 and V is TRBV6-2 or TRBV6-3; TRBD1 matches at 7 bases. Trimming cost V 2 bases and J 10 bases; bases outside gene matches: 5. Germline CDR1 and CDR2: MNHEY and SVGEGT. This CDR3 has 14 residues. CDR3 sequence: CASSYMDRRSPLHF. The DNA for the CDR3 is TGTGCCAGCAGTTACATGGACAGGAGATCACCCCTCCACTTT.

DNA for the CDR3: TGTGCCAGCAGGCCCGGGCAGGGGGGTTCACCCCTCCACTTT. Its protein product is CASRPGQGGSPLHF. V and J are TRBV7-2 and TRBJ1-6; 7 nucleotides match TRBD1. With 6 bases clipped from V and 9 bases from J, the junction kept 8 bases outside the gene matches. Germline V lookup: CDR1 SGHTA, CDR2 FQGNSA. The CDR3 is 14 amino acids.

This chain uses TRBV12-3 or TRBV12-4 with TRBJ2-7; 7 bases agree with TRBD1. This CDR3 region has 13 residues. V shed 5 bases, J shed 3 bases, and the junction held 4 bases outside the gene matches. As DNA, the CDR3 is TGTGCCAGCAGTCCCGGGACAGACTACGAGCAGTACTTC. Its translation is CASSPGTDYEQYF.

This sequence joins TRBV9 and TRBJ2-5; perhaps TRBD1 as D (5 bases). This CDR3 spans 16 amino acids. Germline CDR1 is SGDLS and CDR2 is YYNGEE. V lost 0 bases to trimming and J lost 2 bases, with 14 bases between them. CDR3 sequence reads: CASSVGIRAGQETQYF. In DNA, the CDR3 is TGTGCCAGCAGCGTAGGGATTAGGGCAGGGCAAGAGACCCAGTACTTC.

About this clone itself: An end of the junction differs from the germline gene, which may be a read error. The rearrangement uses TRBV19 and TRBJ2-3, with TRBD1 matching over 7 bases. There are 14 residues in the CDR3. In germline, CDR1 is LNHDA, CDR2 SQIVND (reference sequence). The DNA of the CDR3 is TGTGCCAGTAGTCTAGACAGGGCCACAGATACGCAGTATTTT. This encodes CASSLDRATDTQYF. Full variable domain (remainder filled in from reference TRBV19 and TRBJ2-3): DGGITQSPKYLFRKEGQNVTLSCEQNLNHDAMYWYRQDPGQGLRLIYYSQIVNDFQKGDIAEGYSVSREKKESFPLTVTSAQKNPTAFYLCASSLDRATDTQYFGPGTRLTVL.

This clone was counted once. V and J are TRBV27 and TRBJ2-5, with TRBD2 matching 11 bases. The CDR3 length is 15 residues. V was clipped by 1 base and J by 4 bases; unmatched bases: 2. Germline lookup yields CDR1 MNHEY and CDR2 SMNVEV (reference sequence). In DNA form, the CDR3 reads TGTGCCAGCAGTTTATTAGCGGGAGGGGCAGAGACCCAGTACTTC. It specifies CASSLLAGGAETQYF.

The gene calls are TRBV28 and TRBJ1-2; D is possibly TRBD1 (5 bases). Trimming shortened V by 2 bases and J by 8 bases, and 21 bases separated the two germline ends. The CDR3 is made up of 16 amino acids. Germline V lookup: CDR1 MDHEN, CDR2 SYDVKM. Written as DNA, the CDR3 is TGTGCCAGCAGTTTACGACAGACGGTCACCCCACTGGGCTACACCTTC. The encoded protein is CASSLRQTVTPLGYTF.

The V gene is TRBV7-2, the J gene TRBJ2-7, with D possibly being TRBD2 (5 bases). The V and J ends lost 2 bases and 3 bases respectively, with 11 bases between them. The CDR3 runs to 14 residues. Per the germline V gene, CDR1 is SGHTA and CDR2 is FQGNSA. CDR3 region: CASSLHGEIYEQYF. The CDR3 DNA is TGTGCCAGCAGCTTACATGGGGAGATCTACGAGCAGTACTTC. Full variable domain (missing parts from reference TRBV7-2 and TRBJ2-7): GAGVSQSPSNKVTEKGKDVELRCDPISGHTALYWYRQSLGQGLEFLIYFQGNSAPDKSGLPSDRFSAERTGGSVSTLTIQRTQQEDSAVYLCASSLHGEIYEQYFGPGTRLTVT.